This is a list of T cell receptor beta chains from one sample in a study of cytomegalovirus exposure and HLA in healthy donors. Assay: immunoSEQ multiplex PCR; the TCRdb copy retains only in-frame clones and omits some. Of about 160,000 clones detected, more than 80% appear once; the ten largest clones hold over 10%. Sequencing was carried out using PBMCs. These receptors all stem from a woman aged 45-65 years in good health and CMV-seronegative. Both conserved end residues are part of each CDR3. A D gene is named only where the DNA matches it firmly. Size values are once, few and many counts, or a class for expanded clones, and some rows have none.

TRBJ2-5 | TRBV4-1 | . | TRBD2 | CASSQVAGGLGETQYF | TGCGCCAGCAGCCAGGTAGCGGGGGGGCTCGGGGAGACCCAGTACTTC
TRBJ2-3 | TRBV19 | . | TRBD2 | CASSFGGGTTDTQYF | TGTGCCAGCAGTTTTGGCGGGGGGACCACAGATACGCAGTATTTT
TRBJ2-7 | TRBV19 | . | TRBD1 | CASNDRGLSGEQYF | TGTGCCAGTAATGACAGGGGGCTATCCGGCGAGCAGTACTTC
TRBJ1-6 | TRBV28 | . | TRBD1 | CASRQTGGGNSPLHF | TGTGCCAGCAGGCAGACAGGGGGCGGTAATTCACCCCTCCACTTT
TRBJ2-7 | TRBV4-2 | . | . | CASSQTPGTFYEQYF | TGTGCCAGCAGCCAAACTCCGGGAACATTCTACGAGCAGTACTTC
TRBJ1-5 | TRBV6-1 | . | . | CASSTRDDQPQHF | TGTGCCAGCAGTACGCGGGACGACCAGCCCCAGCATTTT
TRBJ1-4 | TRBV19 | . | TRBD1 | CASSGTANEKLFF | TGTGCCAGTAGTGGGACAGCTAATGAAAAACTGTTTTTT
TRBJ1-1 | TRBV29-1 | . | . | CSVVGHEAFF | TGCAGCGTTGTGGGACACGAAGCTTTCTTT
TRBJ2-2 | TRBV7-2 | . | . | CASSLSRGSTGELFF | TGTGCCAGCAGCTTATCTAGAGGGTCGACCGGGGAGCTGTTTTTT
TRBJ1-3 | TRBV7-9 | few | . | CASSFISSSGNTIYF | TGTGCCAGCAGCTTCATCTCCAGCTCTGGAAACACCATATATTTT
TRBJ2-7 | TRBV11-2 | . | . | CASSQAFSSHALLYEQYF | TGTGCCAGCAGCCAAGCCTTTAGTTCTCATGCCCTCCTATACGAGCAGTACTTC
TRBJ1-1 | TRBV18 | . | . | CASSLSRGGMNTEAFF | TGTGCCAGCTCCCTAAGTCGGGGGGGGATGAACACTGAAGCTTTCTTT
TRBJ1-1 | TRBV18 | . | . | CASSGETSNTEAFF | TGTGCCAGCTCAGGGGAGACATCGAACACTGAAGCTTTCTTT
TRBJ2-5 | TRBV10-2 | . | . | CASSDDRWGETQYF | TGCGCCAGCAGTGACGACAGGTGGGGGGAGACCCAGTACTTC
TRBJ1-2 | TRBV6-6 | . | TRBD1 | CASSPQGAQGYTF | TGTGCCAGCAGCCCTCAGGGGGCGCAAGGCTACACCTTC
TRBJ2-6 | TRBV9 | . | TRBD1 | CASSRTGGFPPGANVLTF | TGTGCCAGCAGCCGGACAGGGGGCTTCCCCCCAGGGGCCAACGTCCTGACTTTC
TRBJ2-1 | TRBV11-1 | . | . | CASSLDAGLLWNEQFF | TGTGCCAGCAGCTTAGACGCGGGGCTTCTGTGGAATGAGCAGTTCTTC
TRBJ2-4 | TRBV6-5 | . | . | CASRLREIDIQYF | TGTGCCAGCAGACTCAGGGAAATAGACATTCAGTACTTC
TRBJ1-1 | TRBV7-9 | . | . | CASSFVMSTEAFF | TGTGCCAGCAGCTTCGTGATGAGCACTGAAGCTTTCTTT
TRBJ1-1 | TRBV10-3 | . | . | CAISESGGQSNTEAFF | TGTGCCATCAGTGAGTCCGGAGGACAGTCGAACACTGAAGCTTTCTTT
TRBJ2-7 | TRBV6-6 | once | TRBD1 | CASSYLLGTGGEQYF | TGTGCCAGCAGTTACCTGCTCGGGACAGGGGGCGAGCAGTACTTC
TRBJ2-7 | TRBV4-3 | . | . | CASSQELGGSYEQYF | TGCGCCAGCAGCCAAGAATTAGGGGGCTCCTACGAGCAGTACTTC
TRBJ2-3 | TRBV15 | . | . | CATSRAGQSTDTQYF | TGTGCCACCAGCAGAGCTGGACAGAGCACAGATACGCAGTATTTT
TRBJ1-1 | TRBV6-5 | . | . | CASSYGTPSGTEAFF | TGTGCCAGCAGTTATGGGACACCCAGCGGCACTGAAGCTTTCTTT
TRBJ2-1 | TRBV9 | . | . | CASSRGVSGNEQFF | TGTGCCAGCAGTAGGGGGGTTAGCGGGAATGAGCAGTTCTTC
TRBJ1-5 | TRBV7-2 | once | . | CASSSAGNQPQHF | TGTGCCAGCAGCTCCGCGGGCAATCAGCCCCAGCATTTT
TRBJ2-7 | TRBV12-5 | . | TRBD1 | CASGFLGTGNEQYF | TGTGCTAGTGGTTTCCTGGGGACAGGGAACGAGCAGTACTTC
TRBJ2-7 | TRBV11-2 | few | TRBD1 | CASSSGTGREQYF | TGTGCCAGCAGCTCCGGGACAGGGCGCGAGCAGTACTTC
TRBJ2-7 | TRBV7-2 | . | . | CASSPDRLSSYEQYF | TGTGCCAGCAGCCCTGACAGATTAAGCTCCTACGAGCAGTACTTC
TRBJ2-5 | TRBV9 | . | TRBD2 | CASSTGTSWQTQYF | TGTGCCAGCAGCACCGGGACTAGCTGGCAGACCCAGTACTTC
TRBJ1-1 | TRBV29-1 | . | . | CSVVNRALPMNTEAFF | TGCAGCGTTGTCAACAGGGCTCTACCCATGAACACTGAAGCTTTCTTT
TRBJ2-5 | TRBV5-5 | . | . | CASSLDRNQETQYF | TGTGCCAGCAGCTTGGACAGAAACCAAGAGACCCAGTACTTC
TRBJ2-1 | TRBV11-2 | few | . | CASSYRASSYNEQFF | TGTGCCAGCAGTTACAGGGCAAGCTCCTACAATGAGCAGTTCTTC
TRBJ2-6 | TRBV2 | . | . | CASKRDQGLSGANVLTF | TGTGCCAGCAAAAGGGATCAGGGCCTATCTGGGGCCAACGTCCTGACTTTC
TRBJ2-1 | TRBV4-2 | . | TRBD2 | CASSLGLAGGLNNEQFF | TGTGCCAGCAGCCTCGGACTAGCGGGGGGCCTAAACAATGAGCAGTTCTTC
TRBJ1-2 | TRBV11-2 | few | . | CASSLDILYGYTF | TGTGCCAGCAGCTTAGATATCCTTTATGGCTACACCTTC
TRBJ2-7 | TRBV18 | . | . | CASSPPGHTTEQYF | TGTGCCAGCTCACCACCGGGACATACTACAGAGCAGTACTTC
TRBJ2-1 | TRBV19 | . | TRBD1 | CASTQGAQNNEQFF | TGTGCCAGTACTCAGGGGGCTCAAAACAATGAGCAGTTCTTC
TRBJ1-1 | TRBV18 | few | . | CASSGLATGNTEAFF | TGTGCCAGCTCTGGGTTAGCGACAGGGAACACTGAAGCTTTCTTT
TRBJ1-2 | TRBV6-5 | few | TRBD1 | CASSLEGAGYGYTF | TGTGCCAGCAGTTTGGAGGGGGCGGGCTATGGCTACACCTTC
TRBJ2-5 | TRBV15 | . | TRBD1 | CATSRPLPGTGGETQYF | TGTGCCACCAGCAGACCCCTTCCCGGGACAGGGGGAGAGACCCAGTACTTC
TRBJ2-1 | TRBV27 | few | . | CASSSSETYNEQFF | TGTGCCAGCAGTTCTAGCGAAACCTACAATGAGCAGTTCTTC
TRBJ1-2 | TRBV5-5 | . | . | CASRTDGGLLNYGYTF | TGTGCCAGCAGGACCGACGGGGGGCTCCTTAACTATGGCTACACCTTC
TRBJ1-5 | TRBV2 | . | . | CASSDVPASVQPQHF | TGTGCCAGCAGTGACGTCCCCGCGTCCGTTCAGCCCCAGCATTTT
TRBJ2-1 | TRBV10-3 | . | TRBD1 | CAISELTGTGANEQFF | TGTGCCATCAGTGAATTAACCGGGACAGGGGCCAATGAGCAGTTCTTC